The present T cell receptor beta chain was sequenced within a study of blood T cell repertoires in COVID-19. Per the study methods: Reference gene primer amplification in the assay estimated nucleated cell counts. Sequenced by immunoSEQ multiplex PCR; TCRdb stores in-frame clones only, minus some. The V and J calls and clone size are taken from that table; D and trimming were inferred from the DNA. This table has tens of thousands of clones, around 86% appearing once. The CDR3 spans 11 residues. Trimming pared 5 bases from V and 5 bases from J, leaving 4 bases between. Looked up from germline, CDR1 is SNHLY and CDR2 is FYNNEI.

The rearrangement uses TRBV2 and TRBJ2-1, with no clear D. The sequence came from a man aged 70-80 years with acute or convalescent COVID-19. The sequencing input was peripheral blood. The CDR3 sequence: CASSSHNEQFF. The CDR3 coding sequence is TGTGCCAGCAGTAGCCACAATGAGCAGTTCTTC.